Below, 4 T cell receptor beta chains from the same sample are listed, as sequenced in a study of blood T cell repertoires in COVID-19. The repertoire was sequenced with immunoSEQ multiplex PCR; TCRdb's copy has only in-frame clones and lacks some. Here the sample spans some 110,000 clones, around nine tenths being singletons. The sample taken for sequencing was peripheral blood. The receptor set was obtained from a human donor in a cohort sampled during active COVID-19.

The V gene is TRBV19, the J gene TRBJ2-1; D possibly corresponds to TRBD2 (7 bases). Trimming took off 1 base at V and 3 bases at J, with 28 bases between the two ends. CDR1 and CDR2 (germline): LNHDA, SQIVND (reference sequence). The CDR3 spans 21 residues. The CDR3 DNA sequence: TGTGCCAGTAGTATAGGAGTCGTGGGGGGGGCTAGCGACGGGAGCTACAATGAGCAGTTCTTC. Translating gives CASSIGVVGGASDGSYNEQFF.

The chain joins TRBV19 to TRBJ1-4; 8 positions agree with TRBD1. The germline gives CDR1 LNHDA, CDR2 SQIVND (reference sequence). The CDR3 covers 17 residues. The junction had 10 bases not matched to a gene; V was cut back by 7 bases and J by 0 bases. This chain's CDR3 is CASTDRGGYATNEKLFF. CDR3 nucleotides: TGTGCCAGTACCGACAGGGGAGGGTATGCAACTAATGAAAAACTGTTTTTT.

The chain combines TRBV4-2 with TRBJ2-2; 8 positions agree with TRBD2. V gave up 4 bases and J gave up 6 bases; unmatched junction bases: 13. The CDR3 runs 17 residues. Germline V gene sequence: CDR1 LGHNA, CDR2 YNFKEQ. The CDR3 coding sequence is TGTGCCAGCAGCCGGCTCGGAGCGGGGGATTTGGCCGGGGAGCTGTTTTTT. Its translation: CASSRLGAGDLAGELFF.

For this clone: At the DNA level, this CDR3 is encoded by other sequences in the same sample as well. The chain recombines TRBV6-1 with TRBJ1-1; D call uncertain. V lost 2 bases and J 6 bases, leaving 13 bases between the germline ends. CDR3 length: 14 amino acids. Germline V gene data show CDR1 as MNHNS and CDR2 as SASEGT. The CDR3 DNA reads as TGTGCCAGCAGTGAAAAAGGGAGGGTGGCTGAAGCTTTCTTT. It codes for CASSEKGRVAEAFF.